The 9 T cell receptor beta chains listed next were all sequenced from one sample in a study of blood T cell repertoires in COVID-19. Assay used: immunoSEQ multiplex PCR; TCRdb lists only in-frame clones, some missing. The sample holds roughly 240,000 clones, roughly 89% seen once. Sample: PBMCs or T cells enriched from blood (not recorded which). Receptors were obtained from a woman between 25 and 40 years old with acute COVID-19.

For the CDR3, the DNA is TGTGCCAGCAGCTTATGGGGGCCGGGACGTAGCGATGGCTACACCTTC. Protein product: CASSLWGPGRSDGYTF. V usage is TRBV7-2 and J usage is TRBJ1-2; tentatively, D is TRBD1 (6 bases). V lost 2 bases and J lost 6, with 19 bases in between. Germline values: CDR1 SGHTA, CDR2 FQGNSA. CDR3 length: 16 residues.

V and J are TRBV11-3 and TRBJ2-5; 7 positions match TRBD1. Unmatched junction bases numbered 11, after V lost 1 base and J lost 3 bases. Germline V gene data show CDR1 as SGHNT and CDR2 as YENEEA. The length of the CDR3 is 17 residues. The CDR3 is CASSLGDRVAEEETQYF. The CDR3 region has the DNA TGTGCCAGCAGCTTAGGGGACAGAGTTGCGGAGGAAGAGACCCAGTACTTC. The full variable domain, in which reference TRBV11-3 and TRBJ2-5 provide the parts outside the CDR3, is EAGVVQSPRYKIIEKKQPVAFWCNPISGHNTLYWYLQNLGQGPELLIRYENEEAVDDSQLPKDRFSAERLKGVDSTLKIQPAELGDSAVYLCASSLGDRVAEEETQYFGPGTRLLVL.

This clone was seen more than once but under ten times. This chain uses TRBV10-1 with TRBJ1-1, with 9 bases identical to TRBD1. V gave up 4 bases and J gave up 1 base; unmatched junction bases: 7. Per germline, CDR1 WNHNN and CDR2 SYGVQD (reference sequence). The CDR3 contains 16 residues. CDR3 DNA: TGCGCCAGCAGTGGTGGGACAGGGCCCCCGAACACTGAAGCTTTCTTT. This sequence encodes CASSGGTGPPNTEAFF.

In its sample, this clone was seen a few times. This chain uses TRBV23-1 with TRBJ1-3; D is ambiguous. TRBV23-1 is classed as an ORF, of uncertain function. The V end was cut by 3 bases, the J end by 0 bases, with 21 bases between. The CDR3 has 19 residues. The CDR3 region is CASSHGHGRTRNSGNTIYF. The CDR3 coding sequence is TGCGCCAGCAGTCATGGCCACGGGAGAACCCGAAACTCTGGAAACACCATATATTTT.

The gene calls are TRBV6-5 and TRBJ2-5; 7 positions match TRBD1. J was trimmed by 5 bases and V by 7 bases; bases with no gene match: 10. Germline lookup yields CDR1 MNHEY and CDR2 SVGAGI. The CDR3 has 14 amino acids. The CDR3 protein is CASNRQGESETQYF. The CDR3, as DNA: TGTGCCAGCAACCGACAGGGAGAGAGTGAGACCCAGTACTTC.

The CDR3 protein is CASSPLSRVMNTEAFF. The CDR3 DNA follows: TGTGCCAGCAGCCCGCTCAGCAGGGTAATGAACACTGAAGCTTTCTTT. This chain links TRBV7-9 with TRBJ1-1; tentative D call: TRBD1 (5 bases). CDR1 is SEHNR and CDR2 is FQNEAQ in the germline V gene (reference sequence). There are 16 residues in the CDR3. Trimming took 5 bases from V and 0 from J, leaving 16 bases between them.

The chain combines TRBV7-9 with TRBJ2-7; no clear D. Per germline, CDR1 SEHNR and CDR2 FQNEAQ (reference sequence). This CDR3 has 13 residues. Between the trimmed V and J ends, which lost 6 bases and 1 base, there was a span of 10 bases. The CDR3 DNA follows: TGTGCCAGCAGTCCACCCGAGTCCTACGAGCAGTACTTC. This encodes CASSPPESYEQYF.

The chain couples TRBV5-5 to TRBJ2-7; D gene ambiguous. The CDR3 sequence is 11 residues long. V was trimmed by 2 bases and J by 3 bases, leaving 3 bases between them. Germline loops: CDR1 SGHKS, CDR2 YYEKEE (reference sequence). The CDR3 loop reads CASSFHYEQYF. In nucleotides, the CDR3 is TGTGCCAGCAGCTTTCACTACGAGCAGTACTTC.

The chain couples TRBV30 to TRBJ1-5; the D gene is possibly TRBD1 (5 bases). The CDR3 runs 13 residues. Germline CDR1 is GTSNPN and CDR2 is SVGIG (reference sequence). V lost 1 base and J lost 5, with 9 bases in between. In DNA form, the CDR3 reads TGTGCCTGGAGTGATGCGGGGGATCAGCCCCAGCATTTT. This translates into CAWSDAGDQPQHF.